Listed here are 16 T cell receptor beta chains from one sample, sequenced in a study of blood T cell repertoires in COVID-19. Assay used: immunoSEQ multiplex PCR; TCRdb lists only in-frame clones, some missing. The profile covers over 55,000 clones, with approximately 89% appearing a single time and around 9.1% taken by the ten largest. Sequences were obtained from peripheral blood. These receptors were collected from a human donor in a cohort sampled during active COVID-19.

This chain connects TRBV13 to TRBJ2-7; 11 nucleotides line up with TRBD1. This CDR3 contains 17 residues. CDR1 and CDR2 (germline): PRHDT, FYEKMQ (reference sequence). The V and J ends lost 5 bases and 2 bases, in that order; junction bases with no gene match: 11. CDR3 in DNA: TGTGCCAGCAGCCCCAATCCCGGACAGGGGGCCGCCTACGAGCAGTACTTC. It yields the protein CASSPNPGQGAAYEQYF.

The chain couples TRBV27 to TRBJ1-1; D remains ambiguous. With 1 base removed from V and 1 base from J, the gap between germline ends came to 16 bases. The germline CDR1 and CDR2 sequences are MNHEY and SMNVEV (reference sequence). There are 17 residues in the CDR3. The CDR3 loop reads CASSLFLRSVTNTEAFF. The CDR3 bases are TGTGCCAGCAGTTTATTTCTGCGGTCAGTCACGAACACTGAAGCTTTCTTT.

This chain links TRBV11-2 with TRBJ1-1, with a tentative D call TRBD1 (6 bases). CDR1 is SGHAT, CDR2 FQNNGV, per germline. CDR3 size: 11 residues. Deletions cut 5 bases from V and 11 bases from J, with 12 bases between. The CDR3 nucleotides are TGTGCCAGCAGCCAGTCAGGGGTGGCTTTCTTT. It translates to CASSQSGVAFF.

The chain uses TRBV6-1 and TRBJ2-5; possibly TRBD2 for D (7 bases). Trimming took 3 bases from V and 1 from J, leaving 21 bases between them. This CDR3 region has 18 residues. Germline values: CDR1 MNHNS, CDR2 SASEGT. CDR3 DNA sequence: TGTGCCAGCAGTGACCCCTGGTGGGTGCGGGGGCCCCAAGAGACCCAGTACTTC. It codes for CASSDPWWVRGPQETQYF.

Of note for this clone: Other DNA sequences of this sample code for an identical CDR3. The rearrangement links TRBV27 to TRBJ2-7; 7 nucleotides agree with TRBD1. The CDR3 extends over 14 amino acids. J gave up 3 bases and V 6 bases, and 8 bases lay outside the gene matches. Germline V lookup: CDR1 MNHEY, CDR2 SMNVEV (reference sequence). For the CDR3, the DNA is TGTGCCAGCAGCCCCCGGGACAGAGGCTACGAGCAGTACTTC. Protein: CASSPRDRGYEQYF.

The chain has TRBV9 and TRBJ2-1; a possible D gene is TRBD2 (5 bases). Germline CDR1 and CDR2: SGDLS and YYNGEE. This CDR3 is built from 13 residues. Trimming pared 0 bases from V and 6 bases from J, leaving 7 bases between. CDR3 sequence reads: CASSVGGSNEQFF. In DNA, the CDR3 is TGTGCCAGCAGCGTAGGAGGGTCCAATGAGCAGTTCTTC.

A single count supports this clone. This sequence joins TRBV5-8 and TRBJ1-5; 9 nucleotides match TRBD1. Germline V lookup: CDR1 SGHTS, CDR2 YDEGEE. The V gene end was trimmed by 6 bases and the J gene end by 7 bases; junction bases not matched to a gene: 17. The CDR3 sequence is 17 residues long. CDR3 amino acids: CASTSGTGSPKGQPQHF. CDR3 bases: TGTGCCAGCACCTCCGGGACAGGGTCACCCAAAGGGCAGCCCCAGCATTTT.

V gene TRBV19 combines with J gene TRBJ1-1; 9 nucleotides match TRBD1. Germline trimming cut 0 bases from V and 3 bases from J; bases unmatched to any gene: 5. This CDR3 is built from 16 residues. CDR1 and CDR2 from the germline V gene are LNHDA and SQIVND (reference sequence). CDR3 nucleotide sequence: TGTGCCAGTAGTATAGAGGGGACAGGGAGGCACACTGAAGCTTTCTTT. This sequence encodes CASSIEGTGRHTEAFF.

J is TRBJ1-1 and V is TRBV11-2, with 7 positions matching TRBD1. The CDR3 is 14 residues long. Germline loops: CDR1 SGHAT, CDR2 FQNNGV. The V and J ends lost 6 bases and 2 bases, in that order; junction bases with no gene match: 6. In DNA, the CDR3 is TGTGCCAGCAGGTTACAGGGGATTAACACTGAAGCTTTCTTT. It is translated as CASRLQGINTEAFF.

The CDR3 protein is CASSRDRVGPNYGYTF. CDR3 bases: TGTGCCAGCAGCCGGGACAGGGTTGGCCCTAACTATGGCTACACCTTC. The chain joins TRBV5-6 to TRBJ1-2; 9 bases match TRBD1. From germline, CDR1 is SGHDT and CDR2 YYEEEE. The CDR3 extends over 16 amino acids. Trimming at V came to 4 bases and at J to 0 bases, leaving 7 bases not matched to a gene.

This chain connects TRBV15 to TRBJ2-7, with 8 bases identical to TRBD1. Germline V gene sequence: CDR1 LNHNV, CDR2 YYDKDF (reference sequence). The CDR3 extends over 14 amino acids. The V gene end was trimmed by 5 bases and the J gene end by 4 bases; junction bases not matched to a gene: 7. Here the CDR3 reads CATSSGQGPYEQYF. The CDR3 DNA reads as TGTGCCACCAGCTCCGGACAGGGCCCTTACGAGCAGTACTTC.

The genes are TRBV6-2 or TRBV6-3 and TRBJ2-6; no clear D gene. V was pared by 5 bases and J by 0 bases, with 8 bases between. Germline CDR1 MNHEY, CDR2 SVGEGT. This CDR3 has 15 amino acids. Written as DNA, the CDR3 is TGTGCCAGCAGTCATGGCCTCTCTGGGGCCAACGTCCTGACTTTC. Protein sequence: CASSHGLSGANVLTF.

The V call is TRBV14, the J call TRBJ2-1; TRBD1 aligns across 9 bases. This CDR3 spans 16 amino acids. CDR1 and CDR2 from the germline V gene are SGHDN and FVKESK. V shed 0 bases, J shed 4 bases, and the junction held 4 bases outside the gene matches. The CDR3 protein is CASSQDTGGLYNEQFF. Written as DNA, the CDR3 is TGTGCCAGCAGCCAAGACACAGGGGGCCTGTACAATGAGCAGTTCTTC.

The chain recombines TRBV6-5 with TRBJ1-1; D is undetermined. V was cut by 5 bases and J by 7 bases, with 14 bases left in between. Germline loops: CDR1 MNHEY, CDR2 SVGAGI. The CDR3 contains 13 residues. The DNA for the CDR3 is TGTGCCAGCAGTCCCTTTTTGGGCGTTGAAGCTTTCTTT. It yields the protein CASSPFLGVEAFF.

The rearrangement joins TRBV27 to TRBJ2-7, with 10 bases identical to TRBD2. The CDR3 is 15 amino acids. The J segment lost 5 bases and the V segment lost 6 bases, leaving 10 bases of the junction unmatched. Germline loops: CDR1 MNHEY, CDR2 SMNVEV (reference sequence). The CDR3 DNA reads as TGTGCCAGCAGGAGCGGGGGGGCCAGCATGAACGAGCAGTACTTC. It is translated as CASRSGGASMNEQYF.

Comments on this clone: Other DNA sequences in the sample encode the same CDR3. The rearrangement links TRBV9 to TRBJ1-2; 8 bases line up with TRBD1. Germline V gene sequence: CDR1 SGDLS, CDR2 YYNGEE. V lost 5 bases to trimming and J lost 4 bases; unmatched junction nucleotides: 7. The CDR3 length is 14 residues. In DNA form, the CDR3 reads TGTGCCAGCAGAGACGACAGGGGCCTCTATGGCTACACCTTC. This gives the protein CASRDDRGLYGYTF.